The 6 T cell receptor beta chains reported below all come from one sample, sequenced in a study of control samples from healthy donors and cancer patients. Sequencing used immunoSEQ multiplex PCR; TCRdb keeps in-frame clones, though not all of them. This table has about 160,000 clones, 90% to 95% appearing once. What was sequenced was PBMCs. The receptor set was obtained from a man in his fifties or sixties with colorectal cancer.

The chain links TRBV18 to TRBJ1-3; TRBD1 might be the D (5 bases). V lost 3 bases and J lost 3, with 15 bases in between. The CDR3 runs 16 residues. Germline V gene lookup returns CDR1 KGHSH and CDR2 LQKENI. In DNA, the CDR3 is TGTGCCAGCTCACCCCGTGGAAAGACAGATGGAAACACCATATATTTT. As protein: CASSPRGKTDGNTIYF.

The rearrangement joins TRBV6-2 or TRBV6-3 to TRBJ2-2; D remains unclear. Germline V lookup: CDR1 MNHEY, CDR2 SVGEGT. V was trimmed by 2 bases and J by 2 bases, leaving 6 bases between them. The CDR3 sequence is 14 residues long. CDR3 amino acids: CASSYNGNTGELFF. DNA for the CDR3: TGTGCCAGCAGTTACAACGGTAACACCGGGGAGCTGTTTTTT.

This clone came up once. V is TRBV18 and J is TRBJ2-7; 7 bases match TRBD1. V was pared by 4 bases and J by 5 bases, with 5 bases of the junction left unmatched. The CDR3 extends over 13 amino acids. CDR1 and CDR2 from the germline V gene are KGHSH and LQKENI. CDR3 in DNA: TGTGCCAGCTCACAGGGGGCGATAAACGAGCAGTACTTC. Protein: CASSQGAINEQYF.

This CDR3 is CAWSVDRAREQFF. The CDR3, as DNA: TGTGCCTGGAGTGTGGACAGGGCACGCGAGCAGTTCTTC. This chain joins TRBV30 and TRBJ2-1, with 8 bases lining up with TRBD1. Germline V gene data show CDR1 as GTSNPN and CDR2 as SVGIG (reference sequence). The CDR3 consists of 13 residues. Trimming removed 0 bases from V and 10 bases from J; junction bases left unmatched: 5.

This sequence joins TRBV14 and TRBJ2-3; 7 nucleotides line up with TRBD2. The trim removed 10 bases at V and 2 bases at J, leaving 6 bases unmatched. This CDR3 has 13 residues. Germline CDR1 reads SGHDN; CDR2 reads FVKESK. CDR3 in DNA: TGTGCCACCACCGGGGGGACCACAGATACGCAGTATTTT. It is translated as CATTGGTTDTQYF.

This chain joins TRBV10-3 and TRBJ1-2, with a weak D call TRBD1 (5 bases). Trimming shortened V by 1 base and J by 4 bases, and 19 bases separated the two germline ends. This CDR3 contains 17 residues. CDR1 and CDR2 (germline): ENHRY, SYGVKD. CDR3 region: CAISELKGIVETYGYTF. In DNA form, the CDR3 reads TGTGCCATCAGTGAGTTGAAGGGGATCGTGGAAACCTATGGCTACACCTTC.